The 9 T cell receptor beta chains in this list originate from one sample, sequenced in a study of cytomegalovirus exposure and HLA in healthy donors. Vbeta (60) and Jbeta (13) primers were used in the PCR. Clones were sequenced by immunoSEQ multiplex PCR, and TCRdb holds only the in-frame ones, with some missing. In the table there are some 130,000 clones, roughly four fifths of which are singletons. Sequencing used PBMCs. The receptors here all came from a girl aged 2 to 10 in good health and CMV-seronegative.

This clone was found a few times. V usage is TRBV6-5 and J usage is TRBJ1-1; possibly TRBD1 for D (6 bases). The CDR3 is 14 amino acids. V was trimmed by 6 bases and J by 2 bases, leaving 13 bases between them. CDR1 and CDR2 from the germline V gene are MNHEY and SVGAGI. The DNA for the CDR3 is TGTGCCAGCAGGAAAGGGGGTCAAAACACTGAAGCTTTCTTT. Translated, it gives CASRKGGQNTEAFF.

J is TRBJ1-2 and V is TRBV28, with D hard to call. The CDR3 sequence is 15 residues long. The ends were cut back, 3 bases at V and 4 bases at J, with 15 bases in the middle. Germline V CDR1 and CDR2: MDHEN, SYDVKM. The CDR3 sequence is CASSFSGSPGYGYTF. CDR3 bases: TGTGCCAGCAGTTTCTCGGGGAGCCCCGGCTATGGCTACACCTTC.

The V gene is TRBV9, the J gene TRBJ2-7, with 8 bases that match TRBD2. CDR3 size: 14 residues. CDR1 and CDR2 from the germline V gene are SGDLS and YYNGEE. The junction had 7 bases not matched to a gene; V was cut back by 2 bases and J by 6 bases. This CDR3 reads CASSVGLAGGEQYF. CDR3 coding DNA: TGTGCCAGCAGCGTTGGACTAGCCGGGGGCGAGCAGTACTTC.

The rearrangement links TRBV7-9 to TRBJ1-2; 8 bases match TRBD1. Germline trimming cut 2 bases from V and 8 bases from J; bases unmatched to any gene: 10. From germline, CDR1 is SEHNR and CDR2 FQNEAQ (reference sequence). There are 15 residues in the CDR3. In nucleotides, the CDR3 is TGTGCCAGCAGCTTACCTATGACAGGGGTATCCGGCTACACCTTC. Translation gives CASSLPMTGVSGYTF.

The rearrangement links TRBV28 to TRBJ2-6, with D possibly matching TRBD1 (5 bases). Trimming pared 4 bases from V and 0 bases from J, leaving 13 bases between. This CDR3 has 17 residues. Germline-derived CDR1 and CDR2 are MDHEN and SYDVKM. CDR3 sequence (DNA): TGTGCCAGCAGTTCCATCTTCCAGGGCTCTGGGGCCAACGTCCTGACTTTC. Encoded protein: CASSSIFQGSGANVLTF.

This rearrangement joins TRBV30 to TRBJ2-5; possible D gene TRBD2, 5 bases. The DNA end is more similar to TRBJ2-7, so the J call may be wrong. Germline CDR1 GTSNPN, CDR2 SVGIG (reference sequence). This CDR3 has 13 residues. This chain's CDR3 is CAWSVMGADEQYF. CDR3 nucleotide sequence: TGTGCCTGGAGTGTAATGGGAGCAGACGAGCAGTACTTC.

V and J are TRBV7-8 and TRBJ2-7; D not certain. V lost 3 bases, J lost 0 bases, and 9 bases lay in between. CDR1 is SGHVS and CDR2 is FQNEAQ in the germline V gene. The CDR3 sequence is 14 residues long. The CDR3 sequence is CASSFGSSSYEQYF. CDR3 DNA sequence: TGTGCCAGCAGCTTCGGGTCCAGCTCCTACGAGCAGTACTTC.

The V gene is TRBV7-9, the J gene TRBJ1-5, with 12 bases lining up with TRBD1. The trim removed 3 bases at V and 9 bases at J, leaving 9 bases unmatched. CDR3 length: 16 residues. Germline CDR1 and CDR2: SEHNR and FQNEAQ (reference sequence). The CDR3 spells CASSLGGQGAPRPQHF. The CDR3 DNA reads as TGTGCCAGCAGCTTGGGGGGACAGGGGGCTCCCCGGCCCCAGCATTTT.

The V gene is TRBV27, the J gene TRBJ2-7; no firm D call. Germline assignment: CDR1 MNHEY and CDR2 SMNVEV (reference sequence). This CDR3 has 15 residues. V was cut by 3 bases and J by 1 base, with 13 bases left in between. The CDR3 DNA follows: TGTGCCAGCAGTTTGAAACAGCCTGTATCCTACGAGCAGTACTTC. This gives the protein CASSLKQPVSYEQYF.